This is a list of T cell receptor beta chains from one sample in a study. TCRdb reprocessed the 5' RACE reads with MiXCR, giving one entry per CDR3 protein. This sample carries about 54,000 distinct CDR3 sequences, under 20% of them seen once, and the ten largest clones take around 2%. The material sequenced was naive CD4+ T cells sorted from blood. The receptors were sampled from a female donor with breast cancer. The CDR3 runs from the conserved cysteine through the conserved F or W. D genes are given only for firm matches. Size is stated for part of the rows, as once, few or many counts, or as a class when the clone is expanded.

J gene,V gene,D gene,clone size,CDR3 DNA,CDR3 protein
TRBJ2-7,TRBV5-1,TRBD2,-,TGCGCCAGCAGCTCGATCTCGACTAGCATTGACGAGCAGTACTTC,CASSSISTSIDEQYF
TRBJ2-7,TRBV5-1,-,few,TGCGCCAGCAGCTTGGGGGCAGCAGGCTACGAGCAGTACTTC,CASSLGAAGYEQYF
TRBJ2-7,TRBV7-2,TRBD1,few,TGTGCCAGCAGCGTACAGGGGGGAACCTACGAGCAGTACTTC,CASSVQGGTYEQYF
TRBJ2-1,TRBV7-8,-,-,TGTGCCAGCAGCTTCACGGTCACCAATGAGCAGTTCTTC,CASSFTVTNEQFF
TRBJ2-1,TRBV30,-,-,TGTGCCTGGACCCTTCGGGCAGACAATGAGCAGTTCTTC,CAWTLRADNEQFF
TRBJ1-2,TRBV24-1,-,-,TGTGCCACCAGTGATTCCGGGACGGACTATGGCTACACCTTC,CATSDSGTDYGYTF
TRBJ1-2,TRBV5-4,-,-,TGTGCCAGCAGCATCCAGGACTCCCGCGCGTATGGCTACACCTTC,CASSIQDSRAYGYTF
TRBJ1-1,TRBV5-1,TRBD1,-,TGCGCCAGCAGCTTACCTACAGGGGCCAACACTGAAGCTTTCTTT,CASSLPTGANTEAFF
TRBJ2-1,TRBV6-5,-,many,TGTGCCAGCAGTTACTCAGGTTCCGGAGAGAGCTACAATGAGCAGTTCTTC,CASSYSGSGESYNEQFF
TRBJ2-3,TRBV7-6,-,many,TGTGCCAGCAGTTACATGCCCTCCACAGATACGCAGTATTTT,CASSYMPSTDTQYF
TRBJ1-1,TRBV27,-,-,TGTGCCAGCAGTTTACGAATGAACACTGAAGCTTTCTTT,CASSLRMNTEAFF
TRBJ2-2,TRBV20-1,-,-,TGCAGTGCTAGAGCGCTACCCTACCCACCCGGGGAGCTGTTTTTT,CSARALPYPPGELFF
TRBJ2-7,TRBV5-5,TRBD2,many,TGTGCCAGCAGCGACGGGGGGTCTTACGAGCAGTACTTC,CASSDGGSYEQYF
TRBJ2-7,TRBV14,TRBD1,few,TGTGCCAGCAGCCACGACAGGGGCTACGAGCAGTACTTC,CASSHDRGYEQYF
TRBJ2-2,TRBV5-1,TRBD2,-,TGCGCCAGCAGCTTGGTGGTAAACCCAGCGGGAGCGAACACCGGGGAGCTGTTTTTT,CASSLVVNPAGANTGELFF
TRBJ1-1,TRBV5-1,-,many,TGCGCCAGCAGCTGGACGGGGCAGGGTAATTCGAACACTGAAGCTTTCTTT,CASSWTGQGNSNTEAFF
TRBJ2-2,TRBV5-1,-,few,TGCGCCAGCAGCTTGGAGTTTCTTACCGGGGAGCTGTTTTTT,CASSLEFLTGELFF
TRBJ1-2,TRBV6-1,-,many,TGTGCCAGCAGTGAAATGGCAGGGGTCCATGGCTACACCTTC,CASSEMAGVHGYTF
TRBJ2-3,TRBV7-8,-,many,TGTGCCAGCAGCCGCGGGACAGTCACAGATACGCAGTATTTT,CASSRGTVTDTQYF
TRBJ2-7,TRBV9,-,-,TGTGCCAGCAGCGTGGCGGACCAAACTTTGGTGTACTTC,CASSVADQTLVYF
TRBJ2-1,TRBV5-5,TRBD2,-,TGTGCCAGCAGCAACCGACCGGGAGGAAGCGATGAGCAGTTCTTC,CASSNRPGGSDEQFF
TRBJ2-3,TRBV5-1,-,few,TGCGCCAGCAGCCCATCACAGGGAGGGACAGATACGCAGTATTTT,CASSPSQGGTDTQYF
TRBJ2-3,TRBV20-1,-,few,TGCAGTGCCGAGAAGGATGCCACAGATACGCAGTATTTT,CSAEKDATDTQYF
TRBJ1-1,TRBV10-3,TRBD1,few,TGTGCCGTCAGTGGCGTCGCAGGAGGGGGCGTGGGGGTAACTGAAGCTTTCTTT,CAVSGVAGGGVGVTEAFF
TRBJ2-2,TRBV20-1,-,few,TGCAGTGCTAGAGATAGGCGGTTCGGGGAGCTGTTTTTT,CSARDRRFGELFF
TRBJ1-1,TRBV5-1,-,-,TGCGCCAGCAGCCCACAACAGGGGAACACTGAAGCTTTCTTT,CASSPQQGNTEAFF
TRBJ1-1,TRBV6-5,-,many,TGTGCCAGCATGAGCGCGGGTGAAGCTTTCTTT,CASMSAGEAFF
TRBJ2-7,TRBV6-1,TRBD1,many,TGTGCCAGCAGCGCGGACAGGAGAAACTACGAGCAGTACTTC,CASSADRRNYEQYF
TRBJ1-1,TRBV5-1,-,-,TGCGCCAGCAGCCCACAAACGGTAGGGCGGACTGAAGCTTTCTTT,CASSPQTVGRTEAFF
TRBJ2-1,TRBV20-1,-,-,TGCAGTGCTGAGGAAACAGTGGGAGATCCCTTC,CSAEETVGDPF
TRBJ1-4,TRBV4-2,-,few,TGTGCCAGCAGCCAAGGAGCCAGGGAGAATGAAAAACTGTTTTTT,CASSQGARENEKLFF
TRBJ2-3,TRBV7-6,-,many,TGTGCCAGCAGCCCAAGAGGGCGCGGCTTTGGCACAGATACGCAGTATTTT,CASSPRGRGFGTDTQYF
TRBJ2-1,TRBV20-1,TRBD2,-,TGCAGTGCTAGCCCGACTAGCGGGACGGACGACAATGAGCAGTTCTTC,CSASPTSGTDDNEQFF
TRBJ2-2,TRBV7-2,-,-,TGTGCCAGCAGCTTAAATTCTCTAGCCGTAGCCGGGGAGCTGTTTTTT,CASSLNSLAVAGELFF
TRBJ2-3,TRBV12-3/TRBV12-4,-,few,TGTGCCAGCAGTTTAATAGGTTCCCTCCCAGATACGCAGTATTTT,CASSLIGSLPDTQYF
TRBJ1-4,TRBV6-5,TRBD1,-,TGTGCCAGCAGTTACGCGGGCTCGGGGCAGGGGGTTAATGAAAAACTGTTTTTT,CASSYAGSGQGVNEKLFF
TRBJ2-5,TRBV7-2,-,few,TGTGCCAGCAGCTTATTCCTATCCCGGGAGTTCACGGAGACCCAGTACTTC,CASSLFLSREFTETQYF
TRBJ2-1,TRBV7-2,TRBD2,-,TGTGCCAGCAGCTTCCGGGCGGGAGATAGCAATGAGCAGTTCTTC,CASSFRAGDSNEQFF
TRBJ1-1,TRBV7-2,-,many,TGTGCCAGCAGCTTAGATGGCCGAGGGGACACTGAAGCTTTCTTT,CASSLDGRGDTEAFF
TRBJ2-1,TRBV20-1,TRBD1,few,TGCAGTGCGAGGACAGGAACCTCCTACAATGAGCAGTTCTTC,CSARTGTSYNEQFF
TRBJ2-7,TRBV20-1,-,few,TGCAGTGCTAGACCCCGAGCGGTTCCCTACGAGCAGTACTTC,CSARPRAVPYEQYF